The 20 T cell receptor beta chains listed next were all sequenced from one sample in a study of blood T cell repertoires in COVID-19. Assay: immunoSEQ multiplex PCR; the TCRdb copy retains only in-frame clones and omits some. The table lists 40,000 to 55,000 clones, 90% to 95% of them singletons. The sample consisted of peripheral blood. The receptors here all came from a woman over 75 with acute or convalescent COVID-19.

The gene calls are TRBV7-9 and TRBJ2-2; 7 bases match TRBD1. With 0 bases clipped from V and 3 bases from J, the junction kept 4 bases outside the gene matches. The CDR3 has 16 residues. Per the germline V gene, CDR1 is SEHNR and CDR2 is FQNEAQ (reference sequence). CDR3 amino acids: CASSLAGGIYTGELFF. The DNA of the CDR3 is TGTGCCAGCAGCTTAGCAGGGGGCATCTACACCGGGGAGCTGTTTTTT.

The chain is built from TRBV4-1 and TRBJ2-7; D possibly corresponds to TRBD2 (6 bases). Trimming took 1 base from V and 4 from J, leaving 20 bases between them. The CDR3 extends over 17 amino acids. Germline V gives CDR1 MGHRA, CDR2 YSYEKL. The CDR3 spells CASSQGFSAGRVYEQYF. CDR3 DNA sequence: TGCGCCAGCAGCCAAGGTTTCTCCGCGGGACGCGTGTACGAGCAGTACTTC.

V usage is TRBV6-5 and J usage is TRBJ1-2, with D perhaps matching TRBD1 (6 bases). Trimming cost V 2 bases and J 2 bases, with 9 bases left between them. Germline CDR1 is MNHEY and CDR2 is SVGAGI. The CDR3 extends over 14 amino acids. CDR3 nucleotide sequence: TGTGCCAGCAGTTACGCGGGGGGCAACTATGGCTACACCTTC. Residues: CASSYAGGNYGYTF.

Concerning this clone itself: This CDR3 is also generated by other DNA sequences in the sample. The V call is TRBV5-4, the J call TRBJ1-2; a possible D gene is TRBD1 (6 bases). In germline, CDR1 is SGHNT, CDR2 YYREEE (reference sequence). The CDR3 loop spans 15 amino acids. The V end lost 8 bases, the J end lost 0 bases, and 17 bases lay between the germline ends. CDR3 coding DNA: TGTGCCAGTAGCCGGCAGGGGTTGACTAACTATGGCTACACCTTC. It translates to CASSRQGLTNYGYTF.

This clone has only one observation. The chain links TRBV9 to TRBJ1-4, with no clear D. Germline lookup yields CDR1 SGDLS and CDR2 YYNGEE. V was shortened by 0 bases and J by 6 bases, with 15 bases between the two germline ends. The CDR3 has 16 residues. CDR3 region: CASSVEGVFIHEKLFF. The CDR3 coding sequence is TGTGCCAGCAGCGTAGAAGGAGTGTTTATTCATGAAAAACTGTTTTTT.

The V and J genes are TRBV4-3 and TRBJ2-1; 11 bases line up with TRBD2. CDR3 length: 17 amino acids. The V and J ends lost 0 bases and 4 bases, in that order; junction bases with no gene match: 5. CDR1 is LGHNA and CDR2 is YSLEER in the germline V gene. CDR3 sequence reads: CASSQDRTSGQYNEQFF. The CDR3, as DNA: TGCGCCAGCAGCCAAGATAGGACTAGCGGGCAATACAATGAGCAGTTCTTC.

The chain has TRBV2 and TRBJ1-2; no definite D call. V was trimmed by 4 bases and J by 8 bases, leaving 14 bases between them. Looked up from germline, CDR1 is SNHLY and CDR2 is FYNNEI. This CDR3 spans 13 amino acids. CDR3 coding DNA: TGTGCCAGCAGTGGGACTGCTGCGCGGGGCTACACCTTC. Protein: CASSGTAARGYTF. Complete variable domain (other parts from reference TRBV2 and TRBJ1-2): EPEVTQTPSHQVTQMGQEVILRCVPISNHLYFYWYRQILGQKVEFLVSFYNNEISEKSEIFDDQFSVERPDGSNFTLKIRSTKLEDSAMYFCASSGTAARGYTFGSGTRLTVV.

V usage is TRBV19 and J usage is TRBJ2-3; possible D gene TRBD2, 6 bases. The CDR3 has 12 amino acids. Per germline, CDR1 LNHDA and CDR2 SQIVND (reference sequence). CDR3 sequence (DNA): TGTGCGTCTGGGCTGGGAGGAGATACGCAGTATTTT. This gives the protein CASGLGGDTQYF.

The chain has TRBV19 and TRBJ2-7; TRBD1 agrees at 9 bases. Trimming took 5 bases from V and 5 from J; bases not matched to a gene: 16. Germline V gene data show CDR1 as LNHDA and CDR2 as SQIVND (reference sequence). CDR3 length: 17 amino acids. CDR3: CASSSRGQGTSPDEQYF. CDR3 DNA sequence: TGTGCCAGTAGTTCGAGGGGACAGGGAACGTCACCGGACGAGCAGTACTTC.

The chain has TRBV27 and TRBJ2-1, with 9 bases lining up with TRBD1. This CDR3 has 15 amino acids. With V trimmed by 3 bases and J by 8 bases, 8 bases remained unmatched. Germline CDR1 MNHEY, CDR2 SMNVEV (reference sequence). CDR3 sequence reads: CASSLKTGGFYEQFF. Here the CDR3 DNA reads TGTGCCAGCAGTTTGAAGACAGGGGGGTTCTATGAGCAGTTCTTC.

The J gene is TRBJ1-4, the V gene TRBV2, with D possibly TRBD1 on 5 matching bases. Trimming stripped 2 bases from V and 12 bases from J, with 22 bases between. This CDR3 comprises 16 residues. CDR1 is SNHLY and CDR2 is FYNNEI in the germline V gene. In DNA form, the CDR3 reads TGTGCCAGCAGTGAAAGGGAGGGTCCGAAGGGGCGGGAACTGTTTTTT. Translated: CASSEREGPKGRELFF.

The gene calls are TRBV7-7 and TRBJ2-5, with D uncertain. The CDR3 runs 15 residues. V lost 5 bases and J lost 3, with 16 bases in between. Germline CDR1 is SSHAT and CDR2 is FNYEAQ (reference sequence). As DNA, the CDR3 is TGTGCCAGCAGCCAAGGTCTAGAGTTAGAAGAGACCCAGTACTTC. Translating gives CASSQGLELEETQYF.

The chain carries TRBV3-1 (or the pseudogene TRBV3-2) and TRBJ2-2; 9 nucleotides agree with TRBD2. Germline trimming cut 4 bases from V and 2 bases from J; bases unmatched to any gene: 11. The CDR3 runs to 18 residues. Germline V gene sequence: CDR1 LGHDT, CDR2 YNNKEL (reference sequence). CDR3 nucleotide sequence: TGTGCCAGCAGCCCCGGGACTAGCCGAGCAGTAAACACCGGGGAGCTGTTTTTT. As protein: CASSPGTSRAVNTGELFF.

The chain carries TRBV7-9 and TRBJ1-3, with D perhaps matching TRBD1 (6 bases). The germline V gene has CDR1 SEHNR and CDR2 FQNEAQ (reference sequence). V dropped 5 bases and J dropped 3 bases, with 17 bases sitting between them. This CDR3 contains 16 residues. The CDR3 sequence: CASSLSAGASGNTIYF. Here the CDR3 DNA reads TGTGCCAGCAGCCTATCGGCAGGGGCAAGTGGAAACACCATATATTTT.

V and J are TRBV4-2 and TRBJ2-2, with D tentatively TRBD1 (6 bases). V was pared by 0 bases and J by 5 bases, with 16 bases between. The CDR3 sequence is 17 residues long. Germline loops: CDR1 LGHNA, CDR2 YNFKEQ. In DNA, the CDR3 is TGTGCCAGCAGCCAAGAAGGACCTAGGACAGTTACCGGGGAGCTGTTTTTT. It is translated as CASSQEGPRTVTGELFF.

The chain has TRBV6-2 or TRBV6-3 and TRBJ2-7, with 13 positions matching TRBD2. Germline V CDR1 and CDR2: MNHEY, SVGEGT. The length of the CDR3 is 15 residues. With 5 bases clipped from V and 2 bases from J, the junction kept 3 bases outside the gene matches. This CDR3 reads CASSPGTSGTYEQYF. Written as DNA, the CDR3 is TGTGCCAGCAGTCCCGGGACTAGCGGGACCTACGAGCAGTACTTC.

The chain's CDR3 is CASSPSNGGWGAFF. In DNA form, the CDR3 reads TGTGCCAGCAGCCCATCAAACGGGGGTTGGGGAGCTTTCTTT. The chain carries TRBV2 and TRBJ1-1, with D tentatively TRBD1 (5 bases). CDR1 is SNHLY and CDR2 is FYNNEI in the germline V gene. V lost 6 bases, J lost 10 bases, and 21 bases lay in between. The CDR3 covers 14 residues.

The V and J genes are TRBV2 and TRBJ2-5; tentatively, D is TRBD1 (5 bases). Trimming stripped 6 bases from V and 0 bases from J, with 14 bases between. Germline assignment: CDR1 SNHLY and CDR2 FYNNEI. This CDR3 region has 15 residues. The CDR3, as DNA: TGTGCCAGCAGGCAGACAGAGATGTACCAAGAGACCCAGTACTTC. Protein product: CASRQTEMYQETQYF.

The chain combines TRBV28 with TRBJ1-2, with 7 bases identical to TRBD1. With V trimmed by 7 bases and J by 5 bases, 13 bases remained unmatched. The length of the CDR3 is 15 residues. Germline V CDR1 and CDR2: MDHEN, SYDVKM. CDR3 region: CASNPQRGRGYGYTF. CDR3 coding DNA: TGTGCCAGCAACCCACAAAGGGGGCGCGGTTATGGCTACACCTTC.

This clone was observed a single time. Other DNA variants within this sample encode the same CDR3. The chain uses TRBV6-5 and TRBJ1-1, with 7 bases matching TRBD1. The germline V gene encodes CDR1 MNHEY and CDR2 SVGAGI. This CDR3 spans 14 amino acids. After removal of 5 bases from V and 0 bases from J, the junction contained 3 bases not matched to a gene. CDR3 coding DNA: TGTGCCAGCAGTCCCGGGACAGTGAACACTGAAGCTTTCTTT. This translates into CASSPGTVNTEAFF.